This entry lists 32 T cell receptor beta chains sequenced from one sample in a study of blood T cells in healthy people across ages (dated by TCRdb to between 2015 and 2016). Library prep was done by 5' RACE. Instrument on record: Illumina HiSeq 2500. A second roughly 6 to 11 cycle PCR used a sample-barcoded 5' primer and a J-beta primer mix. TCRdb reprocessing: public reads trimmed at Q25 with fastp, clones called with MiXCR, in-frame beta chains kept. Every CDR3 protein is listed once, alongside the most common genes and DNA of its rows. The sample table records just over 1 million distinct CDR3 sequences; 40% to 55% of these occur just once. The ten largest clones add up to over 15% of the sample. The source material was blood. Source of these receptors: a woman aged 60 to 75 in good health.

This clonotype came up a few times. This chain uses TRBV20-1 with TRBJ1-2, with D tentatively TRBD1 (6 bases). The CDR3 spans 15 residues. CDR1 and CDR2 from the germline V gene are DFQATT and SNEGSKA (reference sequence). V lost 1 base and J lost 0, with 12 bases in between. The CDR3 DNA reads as TGCAGTGCTAGAGGGGGGACACCAGCTAACTATGGCTACACCTTC. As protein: CSARGGTPANYGYTF.

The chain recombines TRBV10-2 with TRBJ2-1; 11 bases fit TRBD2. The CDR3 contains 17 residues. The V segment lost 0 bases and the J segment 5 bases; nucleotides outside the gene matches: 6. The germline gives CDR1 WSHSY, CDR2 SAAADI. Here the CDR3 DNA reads TGCGCCAGCAGTGAGTCGTCGGGACTAGCGGCAAACAATGAGCAGTTCTTC. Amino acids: CASSESSGLAANNEQFF.

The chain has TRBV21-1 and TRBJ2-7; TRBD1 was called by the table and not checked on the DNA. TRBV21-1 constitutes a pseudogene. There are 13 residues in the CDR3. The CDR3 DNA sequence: TGTGCCAGCATCCGGCGGGCCGCCCGCGAGCAGTACTTC. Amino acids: CASIRRAAREQYF.

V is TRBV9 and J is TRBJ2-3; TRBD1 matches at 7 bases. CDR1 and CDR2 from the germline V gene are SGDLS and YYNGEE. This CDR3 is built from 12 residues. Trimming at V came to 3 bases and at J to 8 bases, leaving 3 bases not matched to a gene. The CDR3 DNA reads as TGTGCCAGCAGCGACCGACAGGGTACGCAGTATTTT. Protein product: CASSDRQGTQYF.

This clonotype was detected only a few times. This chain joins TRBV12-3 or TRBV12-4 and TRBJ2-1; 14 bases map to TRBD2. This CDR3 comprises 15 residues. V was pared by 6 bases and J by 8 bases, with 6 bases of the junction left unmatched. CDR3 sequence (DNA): TGTGCCAGCAGGACCGGGACTAGCGGGAGTCATGAGCAGTTCTTC. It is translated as CASRTGTSGSHEQFF.

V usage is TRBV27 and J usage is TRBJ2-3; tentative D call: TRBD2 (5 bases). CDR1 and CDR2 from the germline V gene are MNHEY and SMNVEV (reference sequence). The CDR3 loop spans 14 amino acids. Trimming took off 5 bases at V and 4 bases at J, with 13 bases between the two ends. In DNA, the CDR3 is TGTGCCAGCAGTCCACGGACTGTCCCAGATACGCAGTATTTT. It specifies CASSPRTVPDTQYF.

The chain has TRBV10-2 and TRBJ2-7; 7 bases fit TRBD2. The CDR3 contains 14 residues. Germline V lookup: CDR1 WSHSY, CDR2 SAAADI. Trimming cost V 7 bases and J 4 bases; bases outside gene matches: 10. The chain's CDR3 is CASKRERDKYEQYF. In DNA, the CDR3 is TGCGCCAGCAAGAGGGAGCGGGATAAGTACGAGCAGTACTTC.

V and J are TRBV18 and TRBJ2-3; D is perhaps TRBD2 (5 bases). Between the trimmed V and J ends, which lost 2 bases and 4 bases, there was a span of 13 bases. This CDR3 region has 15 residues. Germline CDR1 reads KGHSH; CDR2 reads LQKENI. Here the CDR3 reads CASSPYGGGSDTQYF. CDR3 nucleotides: TGTGCCAGCTCACCATACGGAGGCGGTTCAGATACGCAGTATTTT.

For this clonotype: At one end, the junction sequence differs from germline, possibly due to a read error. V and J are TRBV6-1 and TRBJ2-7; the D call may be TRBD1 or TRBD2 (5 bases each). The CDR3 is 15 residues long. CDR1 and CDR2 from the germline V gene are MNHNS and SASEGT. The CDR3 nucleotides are TGTGCCAGCAATCAAGTGGGGGTCGGCTCCCACGAGCAGTACTTC. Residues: CASNQVGVGSHEQYF.

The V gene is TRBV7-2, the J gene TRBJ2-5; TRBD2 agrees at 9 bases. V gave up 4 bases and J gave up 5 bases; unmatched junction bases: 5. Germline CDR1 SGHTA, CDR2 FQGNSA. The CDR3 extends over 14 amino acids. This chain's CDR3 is CASSYGLARETQYF. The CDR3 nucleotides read TGTGCCAGCAGCTACGGACTAGCGCGGGAGACCCAGTACTTC.

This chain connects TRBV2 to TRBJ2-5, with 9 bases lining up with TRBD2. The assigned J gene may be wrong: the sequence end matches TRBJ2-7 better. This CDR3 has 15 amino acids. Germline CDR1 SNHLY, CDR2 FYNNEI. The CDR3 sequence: CASRRRTSDLYEQYF. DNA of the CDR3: TGTGCCAGCCGAAGGAGGACTAGCGACCTTTACGAGCAGTACTTC.

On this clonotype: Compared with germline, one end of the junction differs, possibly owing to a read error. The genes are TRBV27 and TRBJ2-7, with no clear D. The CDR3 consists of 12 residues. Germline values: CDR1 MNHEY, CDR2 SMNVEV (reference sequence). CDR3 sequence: CASSSGSYKQYF. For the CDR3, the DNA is TGTGCCAGCAGTTCAGGTTCCTACAAGCAGTACTTC.

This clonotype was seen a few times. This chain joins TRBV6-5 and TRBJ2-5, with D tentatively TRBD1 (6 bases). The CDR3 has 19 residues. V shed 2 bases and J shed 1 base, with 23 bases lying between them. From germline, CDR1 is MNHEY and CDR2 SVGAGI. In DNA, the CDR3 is TGTGCCAGCAGTTACCCATCTTCCGATCGGCCAGGGGTCCAAGAGACCCAGTACTTC. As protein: CASSYPSSDRPGVQETQYF.

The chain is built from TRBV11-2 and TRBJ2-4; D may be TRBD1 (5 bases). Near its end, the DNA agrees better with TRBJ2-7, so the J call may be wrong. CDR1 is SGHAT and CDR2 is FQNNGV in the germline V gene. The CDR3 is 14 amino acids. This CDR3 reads CASSLGSGLYEQYF. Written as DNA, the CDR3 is TGTGCCAGCAGCTTAGGGTCAGGGCTCTACGAGCAGTACTTC.

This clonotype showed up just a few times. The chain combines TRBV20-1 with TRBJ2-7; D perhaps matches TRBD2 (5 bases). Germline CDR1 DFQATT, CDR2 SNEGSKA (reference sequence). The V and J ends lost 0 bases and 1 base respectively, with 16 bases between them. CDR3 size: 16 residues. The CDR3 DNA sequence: TGCAGTGCTAGAGATTATATAGACGGAGGTTCCTACGAGCAGTACTTC. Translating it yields CSARDYIDGGSYEQYF.

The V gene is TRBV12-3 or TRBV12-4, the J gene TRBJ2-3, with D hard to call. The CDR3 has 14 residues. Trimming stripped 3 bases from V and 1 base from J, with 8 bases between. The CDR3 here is CASSFPFGTDTQYF. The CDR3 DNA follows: TGTGCCAGCAGTTTTCCCTTTGGCACAGATACGCAGTATTTT.

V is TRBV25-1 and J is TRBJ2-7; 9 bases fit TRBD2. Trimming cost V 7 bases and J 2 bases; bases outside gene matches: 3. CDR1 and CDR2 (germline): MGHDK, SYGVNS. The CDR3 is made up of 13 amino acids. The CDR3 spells CASTIAGAYEQYF. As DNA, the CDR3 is TGTGCCAGCACCATAGCGGGGGCCTACGAGCAGTACTTC.

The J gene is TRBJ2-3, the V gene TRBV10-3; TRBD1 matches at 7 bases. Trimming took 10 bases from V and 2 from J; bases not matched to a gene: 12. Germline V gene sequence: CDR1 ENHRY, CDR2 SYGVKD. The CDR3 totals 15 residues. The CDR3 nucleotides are TGTGCCACCAGCCAGGGACAGAGATTCACAGATACGCAGTATTTT. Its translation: CATSQGQRFTDTQYF.

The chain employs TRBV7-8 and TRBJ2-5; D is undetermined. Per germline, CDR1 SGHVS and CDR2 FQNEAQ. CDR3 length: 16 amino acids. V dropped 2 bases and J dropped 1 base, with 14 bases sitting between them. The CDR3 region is CASSLSLGPPQETQYF. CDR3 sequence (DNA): TGTGCCAGCAGCTTATCGCTCGGTCCTCCCCAAGAGACCCAGTACTTC.

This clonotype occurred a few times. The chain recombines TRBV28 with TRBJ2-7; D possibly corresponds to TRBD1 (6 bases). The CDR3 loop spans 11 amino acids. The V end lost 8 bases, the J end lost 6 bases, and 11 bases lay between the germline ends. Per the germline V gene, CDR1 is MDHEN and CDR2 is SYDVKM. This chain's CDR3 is CASPRGSEQYF. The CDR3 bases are TGTGCCAGCCCTAGGGGGAGCGAGCAGTACTTC.

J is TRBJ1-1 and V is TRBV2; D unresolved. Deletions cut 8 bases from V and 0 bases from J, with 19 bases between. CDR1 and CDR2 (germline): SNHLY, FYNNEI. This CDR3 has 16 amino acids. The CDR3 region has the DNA TGTGCCAGCCAGAGGACCGAATCCAACATGAACACTGAAGCTTTCTTT. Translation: CASQRTESNMNTEAFF.

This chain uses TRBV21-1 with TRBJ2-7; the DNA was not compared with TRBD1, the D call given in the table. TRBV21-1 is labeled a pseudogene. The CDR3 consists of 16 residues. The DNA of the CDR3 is TGTGCCAGCAAAGGTCCACAGGGGGCCAGCTCCTACGAGCAGTACTTC. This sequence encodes CASKGPQGASSYEQYF.

In nucleotides, the CDR3 is TGTGCCAGCAGCTTAATGGGCGGTGAGCAGTTCTTC. Encoded protein: CASSLMGGEQFF. The chain couples TRBV11-2 to TRBJ2-1, with D hard to call. The CDR3 loop spans 12 amino acids. CDR1 SGHAT and CDR2 FQNNGV come from the germline V gene. The V end was cut by 2 bases, the J end by 9 bases, with 8 bases between. Complete variable domain (other parts from reference TRBV11-2 and TRBJ2-1): EAGVAQSPRYKIIEKRQSVAFWCNPISGHATLYWYQQILGQGPKLLIQFQNNGVVDDSQLPKDRFSAERLKGVDSTLKIQPAKLEDSAVYLCASSLMGGEQFFGPGTRLTVL.

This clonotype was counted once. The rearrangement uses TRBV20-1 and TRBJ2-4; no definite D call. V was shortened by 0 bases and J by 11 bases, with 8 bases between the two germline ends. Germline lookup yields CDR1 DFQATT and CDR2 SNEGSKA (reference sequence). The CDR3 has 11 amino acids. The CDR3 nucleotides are TGCAGTGCTAGAGATGGATGGCTTCAGTACTTC. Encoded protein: CSARDGWLQYF.

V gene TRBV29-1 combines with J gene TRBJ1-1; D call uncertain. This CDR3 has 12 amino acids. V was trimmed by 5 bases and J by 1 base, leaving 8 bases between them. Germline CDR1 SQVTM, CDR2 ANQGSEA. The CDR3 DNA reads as TGCAGCGTTTTTTCTGGGAACACTGAAGCTTTCTTT. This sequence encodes CSVFSGNTEAFF. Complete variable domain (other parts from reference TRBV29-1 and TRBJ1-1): SAVISQKPSRDICQRGTSLTIQCQVDSQVTMMFWYRQQPGQSLTLIATANQGSEATYESGFVIDKFPISRPNLTFSTLTVSNMSPEDSSIYLCSVFSGNTEAFFGQGTRLTVV.

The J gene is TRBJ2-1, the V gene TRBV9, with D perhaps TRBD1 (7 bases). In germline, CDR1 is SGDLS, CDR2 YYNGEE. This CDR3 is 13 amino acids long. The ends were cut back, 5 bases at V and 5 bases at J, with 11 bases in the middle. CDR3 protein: CASSGGTDNEQFF. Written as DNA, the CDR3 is TGTGCCAGCAGTGGCGGGACAGACAATGAGCAGTTCTTC.

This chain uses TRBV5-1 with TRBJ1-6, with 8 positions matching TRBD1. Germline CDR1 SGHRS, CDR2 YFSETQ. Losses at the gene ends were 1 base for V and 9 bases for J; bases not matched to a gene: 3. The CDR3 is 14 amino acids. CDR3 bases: TGCGCCAGCAGCTTGTCAGGGGGCAGTTCACCCCTCCACTTT. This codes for CASSLSGGSSPLHF. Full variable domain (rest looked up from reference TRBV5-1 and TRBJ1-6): KAGVTQTPRYLIKTRGQQVTLSCSPISGHRSVSWYQQTPGQGLQFLFEYFSETQRNKGNFPGRFSGRQFSNSRSEMNVSTLELGDSALYLCASSLSGGSSPLHFGNGTRLTVT.

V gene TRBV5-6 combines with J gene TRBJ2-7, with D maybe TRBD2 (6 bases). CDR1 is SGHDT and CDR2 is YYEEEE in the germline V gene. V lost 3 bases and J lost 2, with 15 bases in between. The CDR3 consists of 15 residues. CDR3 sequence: CASSWGEIGPYEQYF. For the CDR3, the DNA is TGTGCCAGCAGCTGGGGGGAGATCGGTCCCTACGAGCAGTACTTC.

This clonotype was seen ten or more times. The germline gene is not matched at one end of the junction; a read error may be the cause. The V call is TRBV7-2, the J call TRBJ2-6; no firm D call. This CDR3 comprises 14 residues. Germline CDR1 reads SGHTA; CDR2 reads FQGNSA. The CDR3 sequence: CASSLGTGANVLTF. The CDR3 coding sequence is TGTGCCAGCAGTTTAGGTACTGGGGCCAACGTCCTGACTTTC.

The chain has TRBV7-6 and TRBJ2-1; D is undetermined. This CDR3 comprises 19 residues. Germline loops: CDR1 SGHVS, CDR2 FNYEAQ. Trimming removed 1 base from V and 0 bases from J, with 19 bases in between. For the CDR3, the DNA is TGTGCCAGCAGCTTAGGTCGGAGTGTGCGGTTGGGCTCCTACAATGAGCAGTTCTTC. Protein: CASSLGRSVRLGSYNEQFF.

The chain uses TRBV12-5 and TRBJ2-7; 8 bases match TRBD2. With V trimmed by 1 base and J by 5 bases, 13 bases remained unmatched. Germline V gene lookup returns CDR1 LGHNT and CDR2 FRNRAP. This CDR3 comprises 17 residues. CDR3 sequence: CASGLDPPPAGVHEQYF. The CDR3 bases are TGTGCTAGTGGTTTGGACCCTCCCCCAGCGGGAGTGCACGAGCAGTACTTC.

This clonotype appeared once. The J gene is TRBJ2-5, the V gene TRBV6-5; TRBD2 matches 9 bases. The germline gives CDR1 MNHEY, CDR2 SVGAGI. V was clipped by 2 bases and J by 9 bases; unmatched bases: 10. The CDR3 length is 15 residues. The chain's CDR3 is CASSYGVVAGGAQYF. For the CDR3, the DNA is TGTGCCAGCAGTTACGGTGTCGTGGCGGGAGGGGCCCAGTACTTC.